This record covers a single T cell receptor beta chain. Its antigen is not known. TCRdb's copy holds only in-frame clones and misses some; the assay was immunoSEQ multiplex PCR. The data show nearly 400,000 clones, around nine tenths seen once. Treatment given: roughly 18 received Ad26.COV2.S at low or high dose, single or two shots; 5 received placebo; per-sample allocation not given. The investigators took samples on day 63 after the first vaccine or placebo injection. This sample was included in a study of Ad26.COV2.S vaccination and SARS-CoV-2 variants. Study summary: The trial was COV1001 and the donor's arm was Ad26.COV2.S. Findings and caveats of the study: Reports say spike-specific CD8+ and CD4+ T cell responses covered substantial breadth after vaccination.

Germline V gene lookup returns CDR1 MGHDK and CDR2 SYGVNS. The germline V and J ends were trimmed by 1 base and 0 bases, with 13 bases remaining between them. The CDR3 has 16 residues. This chain connects TRBV25-1 to TRBJ2-7, with a tentative D call TRBD1 (5 bases). The sample here was peripheral blood, taken in a trial of Ad26.COV2.S vaccine versus placebo. The clonotype comes from a person aged 18 to 59 who received the Ad26.COV2.S COVID-19 vaccine or a placebo. The CDR3 loop reads CASSESSGQGSYEQYF. In DNA form, the CDR3 reads TGTGCCAGCAGTGAATCCTCAGGGCAGGGCTCCTACGAGCAGTACTTC.